The 8 T cell receptor beta chains presented below share a single source sample, sequenced in a study of PD-1 and CTLA-4 blockade in melanoma. TCRdb's copy holds only in-frame clones and misses some; the assay was immunoSEQ multiplex PCR. This repertoire shows 15,000 to 20,000 clones, 70% found once; its top ten account for 11% to 15%. This specimen consisted of CD8+ T cells from peripheral blood, obtained from a patient given anti-PD-1 treatment. These receptors originate from a human donor with melanoma.

The count of this clone is one. The V gene is TRBV27, the J gene TRBJ2-7; D gene unclear. V dropped 7 bases and J dropped 0 bases, with 10 bases sitting between them. CDR1 MNHEY and CDR2 SMNVEV come from the germline V gene (reference sequence). CDR3 length: 13 residues. The DNA of the CDR3 is TGTGCCAGCAAATCGATCCCCTCCTACGAGCAGTACTTC. Residues: CASKSIPSYEQYF.

The rearrangement links TRBV6-2 or TRBV6-3 to TRBJ2-7; 9 nucleotides agree with TRBD1. Trimming took 2 bases from V and 5 from J; bases not matched to a gene: 10. This CDR3 spans 16 amino acids. In germline, CDR1 is MNHEY, CDR2 SVGEGT. CDR3 nucleotide sequence: TGTGCCAGCAGTTACAGTGCGGGACAGGGTTTTGACGAGCAGTACTTC. This codes for CASSYSAGQGFDEQYF.

The rearrangement uses TRBV9 and TRBJ1-6; D is unresolved. Trimming pared 3 bases from V and 0 bases from J, leaving 13 bases between. The CDR3 covers 17 residues. Germline CDR1 reads SGDLS; CDR2 reads YYNGEE. CDR3 in DNA: TGTGCCAGCAGCGCTGGATTTACGAGCTCCTATAATTCACCCCTCCACTTT. Translating gives CASSAGFTSSYNSPLHF. Complete variable domain (other parts from reference TRBV9 and TRBJ1-6): DSGVTQTPKHLITATGQRVTLRCSPRSGDLSVYWYQQSLDQGLQFLIQYYNGEERAKGNILERFSAQQFPDLHSELNLSSLELGDSALYFCASSAGFTSSYNSPLHFGNGTRLTVT.

The V gene is TRBV7-9, the J gene TRBJ2-5, with 9 bases matching TRBD1. The CDR3 is made up of 17 amino acids. Germline CDR1 reads SEHNR; CDR2 reads FQNEAQ (reference sequence). Trimming at V came to 2 bases and at J to 0 bases, leaving 7 bases not matched to a gene. The DNA for the CDR3 is TGTGCCAGCAGCTTATGGACAGGGGTTTACCACCAAGAGACCCAGTACTTC. Translated: CASSLWTGVYHQETQYF.

This clone has just a few counts. The chain links TRBV7-9 to TRBJ2-1; TRBD2 might be the D (6 bases). V lost 5 bases to trimming and J lost 0 bases, with 11 bases between them. Germline assignment: CDR1 SEHNR and CDR2 FQNEAQ (reference sequence). The CDR3 extends over 15 amino acids. Written as DNA, the CDR3 is TGTGCCAGCAGCGCGGGACTGAACTCCTACAATGAGCAGTTCTTC. Its translation is CASSAGLNSYNEQFF. The full variable domain, rest sourced from reference TRBV7-9 and TRBJ2-1, is DTGVSQNPRHKITKRGQNVTFRCDPISEHNRLYWYRQTLGQGPEFLTYFQNEAQLEKSRLLSDRFSAERPKGSFSTLEIQRTEQGDSAMYLCASSAGLNSYNEQFFGPGTRLTVL.

The V and J genes are TRBV7-2 and TRBJ2-7; D call uncertain. Trimming left V 2 bases short and J 2 bases short, with 7 bases between. Per the germline V gene, CDR1 is SGHTA and CDR2 is FQGNSA. The length of the CDR3 is 13 residues. CDR3 coding DNA: TGTGCCAGCAGCTTAACCGAAGCCTACGAGCAGTACTTC. Protein product: CASSLTEAYEQYF. Variable domain in full (rest from reference TRBV7-2 and TRBJ2-7): GAGVSQSPSNKVTEKGKDVELRCDPISGHTALYWYRQSLGQGLEFLIYFQGNSAPDKSGLPSDRFSAERTGGSVSTLTIQRTQQEDSAVYLCASSLTEAYEQYFGPGTRLTVT.

The rearrangement joins TRBV5-1 to TRBJ1-6; possibly TRBD1 for D (5 bases). The CDR3 has 12 amino acids. Germline V lookup: CDR1 SGHRS, CDR2 YFSETQ. V lost 0 bases and J 16 bases, leaving 11 bases between the germline ends. In DNA, the CDR3 is TGCGCCAGCAGCTTGGACAGGTTAATTCTCCACTTT. Translating gives CASSLDRLILHF.

V usage is TRBV7-9 and J usage is TRBJ2-7, with no clear D. Trimming left V 5 bases short and J 5 bases short, with 13 bases between. There are 13 residues in the CDR3. CDR1 SEHNR and CDR2 FQNEAQ come from the germline V gene (reference sequence). CDR3: CASSAPITDEQYF. CDR3 DNA: TGTGCCAGCAGCGCACCGATAACAGACGAGCAGTACTTC.